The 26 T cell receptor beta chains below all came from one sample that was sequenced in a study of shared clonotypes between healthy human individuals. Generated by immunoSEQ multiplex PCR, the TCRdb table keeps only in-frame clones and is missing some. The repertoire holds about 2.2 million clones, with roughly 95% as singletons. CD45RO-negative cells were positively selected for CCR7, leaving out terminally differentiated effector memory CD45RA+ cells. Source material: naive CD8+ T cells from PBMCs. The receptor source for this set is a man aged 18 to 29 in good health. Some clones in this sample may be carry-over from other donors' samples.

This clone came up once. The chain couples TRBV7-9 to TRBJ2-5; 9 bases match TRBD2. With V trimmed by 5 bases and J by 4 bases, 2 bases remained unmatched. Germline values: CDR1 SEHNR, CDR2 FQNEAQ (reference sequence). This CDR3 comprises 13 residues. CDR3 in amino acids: CASSRAGGETQYF. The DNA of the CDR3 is TGTGCCAGCAGCAGAGCGGGAGGAGAGACCCAGTACTTC.

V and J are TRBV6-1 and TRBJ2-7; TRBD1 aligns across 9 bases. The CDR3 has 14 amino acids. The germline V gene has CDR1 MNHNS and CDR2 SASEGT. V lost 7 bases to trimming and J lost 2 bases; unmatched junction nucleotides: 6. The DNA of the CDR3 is TGTGCCAGCAATAAAAGACAGGGGGCCTACGAGCAGTACTTC. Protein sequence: CASNKRQGAYEQYF.

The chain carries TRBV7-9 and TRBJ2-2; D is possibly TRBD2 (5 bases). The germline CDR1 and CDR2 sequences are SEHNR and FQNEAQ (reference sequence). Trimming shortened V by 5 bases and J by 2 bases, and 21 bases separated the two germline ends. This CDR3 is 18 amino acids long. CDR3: CASSAGSGRWSNTGELFF. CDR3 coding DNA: TGTGCCAGCAGCGCTGGGTCTGGGAGATGGAGTAACACCGGGGAGCTGTTTTTT.

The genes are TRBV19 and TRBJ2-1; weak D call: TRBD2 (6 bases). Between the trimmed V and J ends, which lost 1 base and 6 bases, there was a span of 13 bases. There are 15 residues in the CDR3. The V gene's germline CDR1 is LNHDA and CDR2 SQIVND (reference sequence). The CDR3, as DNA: TGTGCCAGTAGTATAGCGGCGGGACGACTCAATGAGCAGTTCTTC. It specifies CASSIAAGRLNEQFF.

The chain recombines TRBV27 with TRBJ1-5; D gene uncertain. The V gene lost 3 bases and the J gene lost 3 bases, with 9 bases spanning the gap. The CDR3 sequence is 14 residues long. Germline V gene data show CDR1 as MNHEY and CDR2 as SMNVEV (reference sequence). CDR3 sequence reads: CASSFFQTNQPQHF. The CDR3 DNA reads TGTGCCAGCAGTTTTTTTCAAACCAATCAGCCCCAGCATTTT.

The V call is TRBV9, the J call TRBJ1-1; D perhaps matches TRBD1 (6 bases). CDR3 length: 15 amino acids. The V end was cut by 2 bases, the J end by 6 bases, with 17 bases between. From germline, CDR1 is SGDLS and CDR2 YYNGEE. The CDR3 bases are TGTGCCAGCAGCGTGACAGGTCGGCGAGAGTCTGAAGCTTTCTTT. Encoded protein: CASSVTGRRESEAFF.

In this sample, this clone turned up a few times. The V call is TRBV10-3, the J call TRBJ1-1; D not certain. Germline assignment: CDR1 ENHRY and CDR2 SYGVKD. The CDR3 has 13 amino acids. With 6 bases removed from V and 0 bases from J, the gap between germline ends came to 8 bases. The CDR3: CAIRLTLNTEAFF. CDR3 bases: TGTGCCATCAGGTTGACACTGAACACTGAAGCTTTCTTT.

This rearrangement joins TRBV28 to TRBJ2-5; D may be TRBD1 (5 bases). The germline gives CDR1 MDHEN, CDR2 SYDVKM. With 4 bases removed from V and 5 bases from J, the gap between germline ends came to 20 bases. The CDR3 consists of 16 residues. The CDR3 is CASSSGVGLLAETQYF. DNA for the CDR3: TGTGCCAGCAGTTCTGGCGTGGGGCTCCTTGCGGAGACCCAGTACTTC.

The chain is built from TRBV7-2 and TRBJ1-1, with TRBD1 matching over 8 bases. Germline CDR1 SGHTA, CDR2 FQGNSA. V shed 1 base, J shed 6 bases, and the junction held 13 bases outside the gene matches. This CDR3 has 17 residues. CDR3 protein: CASSLEQLGQGSPEAFF. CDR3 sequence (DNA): TGTGCCAGCAGCTTAGAACAGCTTGGACAGGGATCCCCTGAAGCTTTCTTT.

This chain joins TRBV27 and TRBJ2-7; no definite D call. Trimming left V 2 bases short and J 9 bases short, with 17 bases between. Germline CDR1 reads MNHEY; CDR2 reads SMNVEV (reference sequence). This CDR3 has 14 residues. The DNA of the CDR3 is TGTGCCAGCAGTTTAGTCGGTGGTTTGATCGGGCAGTACTTC. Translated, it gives CASSLVGGLIGQYF.

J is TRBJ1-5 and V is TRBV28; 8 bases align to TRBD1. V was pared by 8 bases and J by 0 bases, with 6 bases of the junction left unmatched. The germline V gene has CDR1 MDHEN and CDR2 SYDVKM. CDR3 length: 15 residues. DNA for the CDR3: TGTGCCAGCGGAATACAGGGGGATAGCAATCAGCCCCAGCATTTT. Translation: CASGIQGDSNQPQHF.

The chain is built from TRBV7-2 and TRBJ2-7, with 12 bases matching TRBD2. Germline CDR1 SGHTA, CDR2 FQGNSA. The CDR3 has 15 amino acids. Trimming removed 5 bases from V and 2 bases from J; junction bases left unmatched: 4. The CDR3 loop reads CASSNRLAGAYEQYF. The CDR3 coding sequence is TGTGCCAGCAGCAACCGACTAGCGGGGGCCTACGAGCAGTACTTC.

CDR3 region: CSVLTGLNTEAFF. The CDR3 coding sequence is TGCAGCGTTTTGACAGGGCTGAACACTGAAGCTTTCTTT. The chain carries TRBV29-1 and TRBJ1-1; 7 bases are shared with TRBD1. Looked up from germline, CDR1 is SQVTM and CDR2 is ANQGSEA. The CDR3 runs 13 residues. The V gene end was trimmed by 5 bases and the J gene end by 0 bases; junction bases not matched to a gene: 3.

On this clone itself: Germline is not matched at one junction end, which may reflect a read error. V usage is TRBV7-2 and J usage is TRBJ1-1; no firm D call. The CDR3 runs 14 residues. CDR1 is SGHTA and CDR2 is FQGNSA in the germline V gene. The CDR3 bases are TGTGCCAGCAGCTTAGCTGGCAGCTCAAACACCGTGGGGTTT. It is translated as CASSLAGSSNTVGF.

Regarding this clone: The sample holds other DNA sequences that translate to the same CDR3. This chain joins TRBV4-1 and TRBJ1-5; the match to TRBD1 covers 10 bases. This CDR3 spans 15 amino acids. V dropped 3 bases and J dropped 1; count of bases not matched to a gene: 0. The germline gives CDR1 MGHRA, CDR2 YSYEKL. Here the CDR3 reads CASSQGQGSNQPQHF. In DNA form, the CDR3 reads TGCGCCAGCAGCCAGGGACAGGGGAGCAATCAGCCCCAGCATTTT.

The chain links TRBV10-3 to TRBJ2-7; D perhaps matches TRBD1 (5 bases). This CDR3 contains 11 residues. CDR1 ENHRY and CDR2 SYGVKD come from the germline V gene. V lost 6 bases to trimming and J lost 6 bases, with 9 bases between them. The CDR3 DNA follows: TGTGCCATCAGCCAGGGTGGCGAGCAGTACTTC. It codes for CAISQGGEQYF.

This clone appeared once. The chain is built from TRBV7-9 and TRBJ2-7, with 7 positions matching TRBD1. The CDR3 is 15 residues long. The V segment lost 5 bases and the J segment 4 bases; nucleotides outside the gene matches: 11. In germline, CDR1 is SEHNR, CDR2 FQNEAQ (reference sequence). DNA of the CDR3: TGTGCCAGCAGCCACCGGGACAGTACACCTTACGAGCAGTACTTC. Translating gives CASSHRDSTPYEQYF.

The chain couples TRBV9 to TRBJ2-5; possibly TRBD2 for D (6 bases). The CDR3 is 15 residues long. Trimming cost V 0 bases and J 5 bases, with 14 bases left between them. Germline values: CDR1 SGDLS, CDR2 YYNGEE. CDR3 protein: CASSVAASVTETQYF. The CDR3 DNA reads TGTGCCAGCAGCGTAGCGGCTAGCGTTACGGAGACCCAGTACTTC. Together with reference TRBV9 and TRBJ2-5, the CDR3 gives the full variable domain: DSGVTQTPKHLITATGQRVTLRCSPRSGDLSVYWYQQSLDQGLQFLIQYYNGEERAKGNILERFSAQQFPDLHSELNLSSLELGDSALYFCASSVAASVTETQYFGPGTRLLVL.

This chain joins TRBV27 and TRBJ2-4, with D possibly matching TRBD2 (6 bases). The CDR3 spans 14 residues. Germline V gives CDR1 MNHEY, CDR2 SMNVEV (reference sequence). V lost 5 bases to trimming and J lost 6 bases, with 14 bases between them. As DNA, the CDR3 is TGTGCCAGCAGTAGCCTAGCGTGGAGAAACATTCAGTACTTC. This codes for CASSSLAWRNIQYF.

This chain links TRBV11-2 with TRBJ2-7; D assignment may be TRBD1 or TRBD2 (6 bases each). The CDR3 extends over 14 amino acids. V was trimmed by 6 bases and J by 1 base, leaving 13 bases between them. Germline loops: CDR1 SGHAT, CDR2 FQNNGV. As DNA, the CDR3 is TGTGCCAGCAGGATCGGGGGCCTTTCCTACGAGCAGTACTTC. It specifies CASRIGGLSYEQYF.

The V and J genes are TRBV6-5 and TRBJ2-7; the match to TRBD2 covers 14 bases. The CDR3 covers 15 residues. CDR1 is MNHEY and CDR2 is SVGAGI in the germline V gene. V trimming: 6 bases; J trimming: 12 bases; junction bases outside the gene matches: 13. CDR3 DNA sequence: TGTGCCAGCAGCCCGTCGGGACTAGCGGGAGAATGGTCGTACTTC. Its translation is CASSPSGLAGEWSYF.

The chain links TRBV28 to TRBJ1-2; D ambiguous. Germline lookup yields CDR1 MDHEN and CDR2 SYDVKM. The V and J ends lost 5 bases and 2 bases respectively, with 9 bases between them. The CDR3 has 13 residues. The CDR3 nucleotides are TGTGCCAGCAGTGCGACGGCCAACTATGGCTACACCTTC. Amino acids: CASSATANYGYTF.

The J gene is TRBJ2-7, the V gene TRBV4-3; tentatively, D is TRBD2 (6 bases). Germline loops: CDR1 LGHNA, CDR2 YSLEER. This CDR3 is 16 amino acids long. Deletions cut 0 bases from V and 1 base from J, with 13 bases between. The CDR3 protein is CASSQDLGTESYEQYF. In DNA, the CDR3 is TGCGCCAGCAGCCAAGATCTGGGGACTGAGTCCTACGAGCAGTACTTC.

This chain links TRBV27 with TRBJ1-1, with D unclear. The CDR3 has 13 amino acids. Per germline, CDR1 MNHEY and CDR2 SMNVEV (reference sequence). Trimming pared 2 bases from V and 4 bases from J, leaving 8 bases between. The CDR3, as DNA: TGTGCCAGCAGTTTACAGGTAGGCACTGAAGCTTTCTTT. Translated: CASSLQVGTEAFF.

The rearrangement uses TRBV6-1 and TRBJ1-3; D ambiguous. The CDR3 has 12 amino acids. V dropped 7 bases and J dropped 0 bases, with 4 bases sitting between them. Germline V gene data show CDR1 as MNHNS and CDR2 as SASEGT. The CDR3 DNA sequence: TGTGCCAGCACTAGCTCTGGAAACACCATATATTTT. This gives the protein CASTSSGNTIYF.

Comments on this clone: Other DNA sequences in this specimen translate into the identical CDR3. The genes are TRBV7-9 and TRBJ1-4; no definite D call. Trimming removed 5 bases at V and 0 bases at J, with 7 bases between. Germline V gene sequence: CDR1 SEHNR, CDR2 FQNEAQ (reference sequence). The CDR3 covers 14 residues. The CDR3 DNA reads TGTGCCAGCAGCCGCACAGCAACTAATGAAAAACTGTTTTTT. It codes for CASSRTATNEKLFF.